This TCR beta chain derives from a study of cytomegalovirus exposure and HLA in healthy donors. Study-wide results and limits: The availability of immune exposure information extended only to CMV serostatus. One variant, a missense change in DCLRE1C, was linked in a later analysis to TCR beta V- and J-gene trimming.

Primers for the PCR totalled 60 Vbeta and 13 Jbeta. How the authors handled the data: A follow-up analysis tallied about 88 million unique TCR beta chains, about 11 million shared. The data were produced by immunoSEQ multiplex PCR, yet TCRdb's version contains in-frame clones alone and is incomplete. V and J calls and clone size come straight from that table; D and trimming were deduced from the DNA. The sample lists some 160,000 clones; more than 75% were seen once. As to this clone: Its antigen is not known.

Trimming cost V 5 bases and J 5 bases, with 9 bases left between them. Germline loops: CDR1 LGHNT, CDR2 FRNRAP. The CDR3 totals 12 residues. Source material: PBMCs. The V gene is TRBV12-5, the J gene TRBJ1-1; D is unresolved. This receptor was obtained from a male donor in good health and CMV-seronegative. The CDR3 nucleotides read TGTGCTAGTGGTCCCCGAGAGACTGAAGCTTTCTTT. Residues: CASGPRETEAFF.